Detailed here is one TCR beta chain. The data were taken from a study of cytotoxic CD8 clonotypes in ibrutinib-treated CLL. TCRdb's copy holds only in-frame clones and misses some; the assay was immunoSEQ multiplex PCR. Of tens of thousands of clones in the sample, 90% are singletons; the top ten hold around 3.1%. Genomic DNA in an amount of around 1.8 micrograms was extracted from cryopreserved PBMCs and used for the preparation of TCR beta libraries. This TCR derives from a human donor with chronic lymphocytic leukemia. The source was PBMCs, collected after 12 months of ibrutinib treatment.

In DNA form, the CDR3 reads TGTGCCAGCAGCTCGGGACGGGATGGCTACACCTTC. As protein: CASSSGRDGYTF. V and J are TRBV11-3 and TRBJ1-2, with a tentative D call TRBD1 (5 bases). The V end lost 4 bases, the J end lost 6 bases, and 9 bases lay between the germline ends. The CDR3 loop spans 12 amino acids. CDR1 is SGHNT, CDR2 YENEEA, per germline.